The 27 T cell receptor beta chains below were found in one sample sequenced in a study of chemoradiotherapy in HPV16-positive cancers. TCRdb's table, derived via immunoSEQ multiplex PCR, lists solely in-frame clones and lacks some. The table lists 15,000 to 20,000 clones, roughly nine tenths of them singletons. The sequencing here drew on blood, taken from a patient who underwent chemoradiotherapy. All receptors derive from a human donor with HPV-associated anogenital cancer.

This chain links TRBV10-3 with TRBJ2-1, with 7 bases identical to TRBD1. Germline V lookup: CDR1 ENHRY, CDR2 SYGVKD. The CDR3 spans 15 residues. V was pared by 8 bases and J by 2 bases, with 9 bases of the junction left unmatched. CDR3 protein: CAIGSSGTAYNEQFF. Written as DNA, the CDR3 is TGTGCCATCGGATCTTCGGGGACAGCCTACAATGAGCAGTTCTTC.

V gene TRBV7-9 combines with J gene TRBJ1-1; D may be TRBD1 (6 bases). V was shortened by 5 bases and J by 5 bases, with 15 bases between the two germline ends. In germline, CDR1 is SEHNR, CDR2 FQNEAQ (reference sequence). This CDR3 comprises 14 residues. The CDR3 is CASSLQGFATEAFF. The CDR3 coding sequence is TGTGCCAGCAGCCTGCAGGGGTTTGCGACTGAAGCTTTCTTT. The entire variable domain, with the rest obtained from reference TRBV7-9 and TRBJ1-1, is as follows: DTGVSQNPRHKITKRGQNVTFRCDPISEHNRLYWYRQTLGQGPEFLTYFQNEAQLEKSRLLSDRFSAERPKGSFSTLEIQRTEQGDSAMYLCASSLQGFATEAFFGQGTRLTVV.

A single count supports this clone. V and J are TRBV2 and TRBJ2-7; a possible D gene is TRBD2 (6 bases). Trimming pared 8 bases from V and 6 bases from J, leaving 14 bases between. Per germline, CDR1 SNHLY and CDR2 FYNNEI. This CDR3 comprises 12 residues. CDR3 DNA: TGTGCCAGCCACCGGACGCGGGGCGAGCAGTACTTC. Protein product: CASHRTRGEQYF.

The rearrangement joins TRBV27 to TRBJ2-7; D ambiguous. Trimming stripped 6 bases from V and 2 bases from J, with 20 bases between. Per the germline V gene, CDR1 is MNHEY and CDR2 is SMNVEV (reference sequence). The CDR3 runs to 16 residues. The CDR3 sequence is CASSPAKGVRTYEQYF. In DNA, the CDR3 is TGTGCCAGCAGCCCGGCAAAGGGCGTTAGAACCTACGAGCAGTACTTC.

For the CDR3, the DNA is TGTGCCAGCAGTTGGGGGCCAGGGAACGAGCAGTACTTC. Its translation is CASSWGPGNEQYF. The chain links TRBV6-6 to TRBJ2-7, with D possibly being TRBD1 (6 bases). The CDR3 length is 13 residues. The V end lost 4 bases, the J end lost 5 bases, and 12 bases lay between the germline ends. Germline V gene sequence: CDR1 MNHNY, CDR2 SVGAGI (reference sequence).

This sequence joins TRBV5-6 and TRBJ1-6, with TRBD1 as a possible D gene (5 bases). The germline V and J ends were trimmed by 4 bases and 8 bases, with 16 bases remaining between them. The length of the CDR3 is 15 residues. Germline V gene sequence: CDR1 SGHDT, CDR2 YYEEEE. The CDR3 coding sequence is TGTGCCAGCAGCCCCACCGGGACGTACTATTCACCCCTCCACTTT. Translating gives CASSPTGTYYSPLHF.

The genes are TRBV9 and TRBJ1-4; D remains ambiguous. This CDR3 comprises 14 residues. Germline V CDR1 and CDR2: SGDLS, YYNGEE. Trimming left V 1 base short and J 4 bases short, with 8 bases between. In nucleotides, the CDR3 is TGTGCCAGCAGCGTAAGCCAGATTAATGAAAAACTGTTTTTT. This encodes CASSVSQINEKLFF.

CDR3 DNA: TGTGCCAGCAGCCCTACATGGCAGGGTGAAAAACTGTTTTTT. This gives the protein CASSPTWQGEKLFF. The chain employs TRBV28 and TRBJ1-4; D might be TRBD1 (5 bases). V was cut by 6 bases and J by 7 bases, with 15 bases left in between. The CDR3 totals 14 residues. CDR1 and CDR2 (germline): MDHEN, SYDVKM. The variable domain in full, completed from reference TRBV28 and TRBJ1-4, reads DVKVTQSSRYLVKRTGEKVFLECVQDMDHENMFWYRQDPGLGLRLIYFSYDVKMKEKGDIPEGYSVSREKKERFSLILESASTNQTSMYLCASSPTWQGEKLFFGSGTQLSVL.

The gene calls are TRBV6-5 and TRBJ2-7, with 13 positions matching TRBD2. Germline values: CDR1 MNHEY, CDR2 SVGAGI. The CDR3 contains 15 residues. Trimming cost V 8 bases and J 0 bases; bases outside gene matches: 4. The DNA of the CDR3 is TGTGCCAGCTGGACTAGCGGGAGTGTCTCCTACGAGCAGTACTTC. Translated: CASWTSGSVSYEQYF.

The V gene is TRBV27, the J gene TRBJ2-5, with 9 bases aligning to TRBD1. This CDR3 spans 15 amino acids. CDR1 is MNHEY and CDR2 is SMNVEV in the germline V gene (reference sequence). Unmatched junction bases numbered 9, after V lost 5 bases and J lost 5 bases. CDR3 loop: CASSPNTGGAETQYF. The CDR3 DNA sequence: TGTGCCAGCAGTCCGAACACAGGGGGCGCCGAGACCCAGTACTTC.

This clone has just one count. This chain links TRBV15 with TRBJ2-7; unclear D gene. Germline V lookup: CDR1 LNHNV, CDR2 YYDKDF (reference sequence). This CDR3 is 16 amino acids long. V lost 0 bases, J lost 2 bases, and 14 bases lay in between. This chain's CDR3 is CATSRERPTATYEQYF. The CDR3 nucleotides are TGTGCCACCAGCAGAGAAAGGCCCACGGCAACCTACGAGCAGTACTTC.

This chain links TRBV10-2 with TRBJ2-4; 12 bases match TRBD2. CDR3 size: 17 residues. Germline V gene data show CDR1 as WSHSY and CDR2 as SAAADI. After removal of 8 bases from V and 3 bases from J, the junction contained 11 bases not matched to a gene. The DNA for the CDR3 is TGCGCCAGCTATGTCCTAGCGGGGGGGCCGGGCAAAAACATTCAGTACTTC. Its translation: CASYVLAGGPGKNIQYF.

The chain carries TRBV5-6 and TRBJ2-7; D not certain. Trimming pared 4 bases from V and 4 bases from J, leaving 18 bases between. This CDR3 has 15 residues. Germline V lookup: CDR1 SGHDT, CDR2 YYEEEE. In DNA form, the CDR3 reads TGTGCCAGCAGCAGCCCGCAGGTCTCCCTTTACGAGCAGTACTTC. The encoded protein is CASSSPQVSLYEQYF.

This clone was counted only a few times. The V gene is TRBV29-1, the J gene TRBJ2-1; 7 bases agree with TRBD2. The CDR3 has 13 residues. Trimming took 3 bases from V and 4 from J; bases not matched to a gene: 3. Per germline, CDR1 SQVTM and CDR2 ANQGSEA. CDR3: CSVETSKYNEQFF. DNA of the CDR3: TGCAGCGTTGAGACTAGCAAATACAATGAGCAGTTCTTC.

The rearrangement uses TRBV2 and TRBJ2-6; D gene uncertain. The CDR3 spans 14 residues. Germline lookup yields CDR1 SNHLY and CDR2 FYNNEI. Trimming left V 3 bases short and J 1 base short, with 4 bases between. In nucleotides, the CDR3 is TGTGCCAGCAGTGACAGGTCTGGGGCCAACGTCCTGACTTTC. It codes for CASSDRSGANVLTF. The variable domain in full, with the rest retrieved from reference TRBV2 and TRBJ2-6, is EPEVTQTPSHQVTQMGQEVILRCVPISNHLYFYWYRQILGQKVEFLVSFYNNEISEKSEIFDDQFSVERPDGSNFTLKIRSTKLEDSAMYFCASSDRSGANVLTFGAGSRLTVL.

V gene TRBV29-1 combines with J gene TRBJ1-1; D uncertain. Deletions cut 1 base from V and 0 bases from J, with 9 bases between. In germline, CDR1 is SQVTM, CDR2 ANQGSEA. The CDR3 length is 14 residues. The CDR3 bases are TGCAGCGTTGAAGTTCCGGGCATGAACACTGAAGCTTTCTTT. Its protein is CSVEVPGMNTEAFF.

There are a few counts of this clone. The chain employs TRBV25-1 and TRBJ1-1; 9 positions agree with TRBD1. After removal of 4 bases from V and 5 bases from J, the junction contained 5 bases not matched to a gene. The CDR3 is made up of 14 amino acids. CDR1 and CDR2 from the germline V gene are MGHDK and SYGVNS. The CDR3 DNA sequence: TGTGCCAGCAGTGGCTACAGGGGGCAGACTGAAGCTTTCTTT. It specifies CASSGYRGQTEAFF.

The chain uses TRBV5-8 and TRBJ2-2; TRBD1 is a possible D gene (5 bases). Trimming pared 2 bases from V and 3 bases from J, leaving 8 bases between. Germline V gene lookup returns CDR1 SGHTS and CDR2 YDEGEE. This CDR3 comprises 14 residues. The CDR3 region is CASSLKGYTGELFF. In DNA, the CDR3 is TGTGCCAGCAGCTTAAAGGGGTACACCGGGGAGCTGTTTTTT.

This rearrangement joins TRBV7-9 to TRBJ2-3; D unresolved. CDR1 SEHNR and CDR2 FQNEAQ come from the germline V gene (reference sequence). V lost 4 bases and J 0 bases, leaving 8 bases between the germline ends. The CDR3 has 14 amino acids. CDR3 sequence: CASSWAVSTDTQYF. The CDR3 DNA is TGTGCCAGCAGCTGGGCCGTTAGCACAGATACGCAGTATTTT.

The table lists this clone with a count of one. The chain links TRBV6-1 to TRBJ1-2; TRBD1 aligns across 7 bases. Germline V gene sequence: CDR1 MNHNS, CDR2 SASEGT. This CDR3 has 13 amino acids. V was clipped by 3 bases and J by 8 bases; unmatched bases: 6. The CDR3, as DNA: TGTGCCAGCAGTGAGAGTAGGACAGGCGGCTACACCTTC. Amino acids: CASSESRTGGYTF.

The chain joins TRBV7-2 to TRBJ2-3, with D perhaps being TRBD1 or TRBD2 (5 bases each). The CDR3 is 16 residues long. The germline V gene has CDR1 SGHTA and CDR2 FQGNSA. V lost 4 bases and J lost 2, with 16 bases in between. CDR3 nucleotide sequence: TGTGCCAGCAGCTCCAGGTCGGTGGGGACCACAGATACGCAGTATTTT. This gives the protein CASSSRSVGTTDTQYF.

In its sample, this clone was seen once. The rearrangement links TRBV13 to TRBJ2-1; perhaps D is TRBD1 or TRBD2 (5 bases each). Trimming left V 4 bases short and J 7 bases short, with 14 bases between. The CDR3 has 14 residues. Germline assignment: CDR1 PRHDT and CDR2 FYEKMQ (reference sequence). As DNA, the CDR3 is TGTGCCAGCAGCTCAAACCGGGACCAAAATGAGCAGTTCTTC. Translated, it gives CASSSNRDQNEQFF.

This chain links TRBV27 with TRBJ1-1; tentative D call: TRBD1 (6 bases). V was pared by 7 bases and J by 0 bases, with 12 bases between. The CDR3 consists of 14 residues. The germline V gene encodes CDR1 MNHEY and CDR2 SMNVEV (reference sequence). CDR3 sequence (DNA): TGTGCCAGCAAGGACAGATTACTGAACACTGAAGCTTTCTTT. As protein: CASKDRLLNTEAFF.

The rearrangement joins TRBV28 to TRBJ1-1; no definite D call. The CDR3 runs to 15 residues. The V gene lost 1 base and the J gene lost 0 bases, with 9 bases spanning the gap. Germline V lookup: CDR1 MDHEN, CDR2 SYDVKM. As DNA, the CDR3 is TGTGCCAGCAGTTTATCCCCGGCGGTGAACACTGAAGCTTTCTTT. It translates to CASSLSPAVNTEAFF.

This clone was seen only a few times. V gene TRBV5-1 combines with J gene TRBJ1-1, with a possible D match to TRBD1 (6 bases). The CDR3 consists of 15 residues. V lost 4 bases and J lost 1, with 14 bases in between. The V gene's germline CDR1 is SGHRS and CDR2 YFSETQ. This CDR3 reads CASSRQVASNTEAFF. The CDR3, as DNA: TGCGCCAGCAGCAGACAGGTGGCATCGAACACTGAAGCTTTCTTT.

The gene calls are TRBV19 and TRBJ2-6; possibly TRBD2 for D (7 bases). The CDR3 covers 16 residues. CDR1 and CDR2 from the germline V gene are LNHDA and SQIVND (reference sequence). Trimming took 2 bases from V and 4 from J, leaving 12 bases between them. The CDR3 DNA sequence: TGTGCCAGTAGTATACGGGGGGCCCTAGGGGCCAACGTCCTGACTTTC. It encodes CASSIRGALGANVLTF.

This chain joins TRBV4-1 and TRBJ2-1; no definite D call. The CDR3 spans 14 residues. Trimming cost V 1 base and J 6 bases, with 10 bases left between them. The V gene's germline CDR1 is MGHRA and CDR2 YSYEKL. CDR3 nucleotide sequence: TGCGCCAGCAGCCAAGTGAGCCTCGTCAATGAGCAGTTCTTC. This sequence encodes CASSQVSLVNEQFF.